This TCR beta chain originates from a study of T cells in Graves' hyperthyroidism and ophthalmopathy. General study results and limits: Ophthalmopathy got predicted by the model a median roughly 6.4 months before its onset. The authors' 13 V-J model separated ophthalmopathy from stable hyperthyroidism.

The sample holds many counts of this clonotype. Its cognate antigen is unknown. RNA transcripts served as the template for amplifying TCR beta CDR3 regions. Carried out on the TCR CDR3, a first-round RT-PCR used the HTBI primer set. TCRdb re-derived calls from the multiplex PCR reads in MiXCR, one entry per CDR3 protein. The sample has about 350,000 distinct CDR3 sequences; approximately 18% are singletons. Clinical symptoms, serum thyroxine and TRAb, thyroid ultrasound and orbital computed tomography together formed the diagnostic basis. The sequencing input was blood. The sequence was obtained from a woman in her 30s with Graves' hyperthyroidism that later progressed to Graves' ophthalmopathy.

The chain's CDR3 is CASSLGNREGANEKLFF. The DNA for the CDR3 is TGTGCCAGCAGTTTAGGGAACAGGGAGGGAGCTAATGAAAAACTGTTTTTT. The gene calls are TRBV28 and TRBJ1-4; possibly TRBD1 for D (6 bases). The germline V gene has CDR1 MDHEN and CDR2 SYDVKM. The CDR3 contains 17 residues. The ends were cut back, 2 bases at V and 3 bases at J, with 16 bases in the middle.